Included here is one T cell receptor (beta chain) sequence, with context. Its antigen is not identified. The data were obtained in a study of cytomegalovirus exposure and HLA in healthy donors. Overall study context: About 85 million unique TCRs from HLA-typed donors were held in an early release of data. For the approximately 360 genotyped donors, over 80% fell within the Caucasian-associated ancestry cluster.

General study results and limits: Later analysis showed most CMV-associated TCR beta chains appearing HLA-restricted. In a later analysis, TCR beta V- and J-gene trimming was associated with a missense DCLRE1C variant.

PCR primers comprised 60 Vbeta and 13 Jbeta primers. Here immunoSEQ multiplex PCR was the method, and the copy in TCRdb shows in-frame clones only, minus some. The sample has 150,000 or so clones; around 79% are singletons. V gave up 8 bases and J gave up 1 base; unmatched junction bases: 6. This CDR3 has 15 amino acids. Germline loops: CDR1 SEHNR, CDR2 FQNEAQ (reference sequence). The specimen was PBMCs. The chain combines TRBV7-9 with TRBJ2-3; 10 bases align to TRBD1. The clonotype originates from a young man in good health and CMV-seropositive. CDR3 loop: CASLTGTGGTDTQYF. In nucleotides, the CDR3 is TGTGCCAGCCTAACCGGGACAGGGGGCACAGATACGCAGTATTTT. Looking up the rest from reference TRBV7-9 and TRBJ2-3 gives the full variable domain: DTGVSQNPRHKITKRGQNVTFRCDPISEHNRLYWYRQTLGQGPEFLTYFQNEAQLEKSRLLSDRFSAERPKGSFSTLEIQRTEQGDSAMYLCASLTGTGGTDTQYFGPGTRLTVL.